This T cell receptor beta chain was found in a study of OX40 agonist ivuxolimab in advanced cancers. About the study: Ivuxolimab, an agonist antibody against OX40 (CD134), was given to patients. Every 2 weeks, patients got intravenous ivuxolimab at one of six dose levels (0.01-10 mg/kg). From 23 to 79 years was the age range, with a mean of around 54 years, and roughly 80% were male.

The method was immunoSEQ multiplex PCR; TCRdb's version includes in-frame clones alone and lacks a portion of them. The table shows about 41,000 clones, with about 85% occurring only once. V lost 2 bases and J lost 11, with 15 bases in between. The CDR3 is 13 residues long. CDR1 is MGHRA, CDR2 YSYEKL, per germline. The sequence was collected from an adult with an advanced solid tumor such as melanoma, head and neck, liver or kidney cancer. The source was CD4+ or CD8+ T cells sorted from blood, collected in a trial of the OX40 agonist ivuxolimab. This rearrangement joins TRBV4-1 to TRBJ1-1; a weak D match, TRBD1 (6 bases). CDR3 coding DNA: TGCGCCAGCAGCCAACTCAACAGGGTTGGGGCTTTCTTT. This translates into CASSQLNRVGAFF.